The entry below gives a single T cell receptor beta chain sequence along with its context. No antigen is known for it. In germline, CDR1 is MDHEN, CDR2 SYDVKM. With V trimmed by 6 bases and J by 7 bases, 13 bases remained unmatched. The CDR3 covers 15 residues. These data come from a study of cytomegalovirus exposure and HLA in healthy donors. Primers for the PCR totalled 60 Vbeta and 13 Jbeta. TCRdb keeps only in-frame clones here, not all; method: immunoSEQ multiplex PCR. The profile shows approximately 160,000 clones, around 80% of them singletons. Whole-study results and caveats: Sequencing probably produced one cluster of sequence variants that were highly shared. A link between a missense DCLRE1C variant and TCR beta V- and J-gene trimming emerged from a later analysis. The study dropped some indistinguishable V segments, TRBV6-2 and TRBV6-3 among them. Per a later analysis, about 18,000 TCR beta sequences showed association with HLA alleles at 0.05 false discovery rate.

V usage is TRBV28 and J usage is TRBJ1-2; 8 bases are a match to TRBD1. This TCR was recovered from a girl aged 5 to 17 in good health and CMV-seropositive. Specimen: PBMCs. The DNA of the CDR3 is TGTGCCAGCAGCTATGCGGGCAGGGGGCAAGGTGGCTACACCTTC. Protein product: CASSYAGRGQGGYTF.